The clone carrying this TCR beta chain turned up a few times. The antigen is not known. The data originate from a study of T cells in Graves' hyperthyroidism and ophthalmopathy. Findings and caveats of the study: Ophthalmopathy was told apart from stable hyperthyroidism by a 13 V-J model.

This CDR3 spans 15 amino acids. V dropped 6 bases and J dropped 5 bases, with 19 bases sitting between them. CDR1 and CDR2 (germline): SNHLY, FYNNEI. Amplification yielded TCR beta CDR3 regions, with RNA transcripts as the source. A set of HTBI primers served as the primers for a first-round RT-PCR of the TCR CDR3. TCRdb reprocessed the multiplex PCR reads with MiXCR, giving one entry per CDR3 protein. This sample yields under 400,000 distinct CDR3 sequences, of which approximately 25% are seen a single time; roughly 70% belongs to the top ten. Sequenced: blood. This TCR derives from a man aged 50-59 years with Graves' hyperthyroidism. The chain has TRBV2 and TRBJ2-5; D unclear. The CDR3 reads CASRPQSAGVETQYF. CDR3 coding DNA: TGTGCCAGCAGGCCACAAAGCGCCGGTGTGGAGACCCAGTACTTC.